This TCR beta chain came from a study of blood T cells in healthy people across ages. General study findings and limits: TCR beta diversity was tightly associated with the proportion of naive T cells.

With a J-beta primer mix and a sample-barcoded 5' primer, a second PCR ran about 7 to 12 cycles. A tag from a template-switch adaptor with 12 random nucleotides marked each cDNA molecule. TCRdb re-analysed the 5' RACE reads in MiXCR, keeping a single row per CDR3 protein. The sample gives roughly 860,000 distinct CDR3 sequences, around 62% of which show up once; around a quarter is in the top ten. The authors extracted at least 5 micrograms of total RNA per sample. In its sample, this clonotype was seen a few times. The target antigen is unknown. Germline lookup yields CDR1 MNHEY and CDR2 SVGEGT. This CDR3 spans 17 amino acids. The V end lost 0 bases, the J end lost 0 bases, and 15 bases lay between the germline ends.

The material sequenced was blood. This chain joins TRBV6-2 or TRBV6-3 and TRBJ2-7; a weak D match, TRBD1 (6 bases). This TCR was recovered from a man aged 25 to 45 in good health. CDR3 in DNA: TGTGCCAGCAGTTACTCTTACAGGGCTCAAGGCTCCTACGAGCAGTACTTC. Amino acids: CASSYSYRAQGSYEQYF.